This TCR beta chain was observed in a study of cytotoxic CD8 clonotypes in ibrutinib-treated CLL. Background on the study: Patients gave response samples after a median approximately 11 months of treatment, range 6 to 36.

J lost 0 bases, V lost 0 bases, and 2 bases had no gene match. Germline assignment: CDR1 LGHNA and CDR2 YNFKEQ. The CDR3 has 17 residues. Note on this clone: Its antigen is not known.

Generated by immunoSEQ multiplex PCR, the TCRdb table keeps only in-frame clones and is missing some. Among about 140,000 clones listed, about 78% were seen once. Study-level results: Different sampling times were used for sustained-remission and progressing patients.

The source was PBMCs, collected after 24 months of ibrutinib treatment. This receptor was obtained from a human donor with chronic lymphocytic leukemia. This chain uses TRBV4-2 with TRBJ2-6, with 7 bases lining up with TRBD1. This CDR3 reads CASSQDNRGSGANVLTF. In DNA, the CDR3 is TGTGCCAGCAGCCAAGATAACAGGGGCTCTGGGGCCAACGTCCTGACTTTC.